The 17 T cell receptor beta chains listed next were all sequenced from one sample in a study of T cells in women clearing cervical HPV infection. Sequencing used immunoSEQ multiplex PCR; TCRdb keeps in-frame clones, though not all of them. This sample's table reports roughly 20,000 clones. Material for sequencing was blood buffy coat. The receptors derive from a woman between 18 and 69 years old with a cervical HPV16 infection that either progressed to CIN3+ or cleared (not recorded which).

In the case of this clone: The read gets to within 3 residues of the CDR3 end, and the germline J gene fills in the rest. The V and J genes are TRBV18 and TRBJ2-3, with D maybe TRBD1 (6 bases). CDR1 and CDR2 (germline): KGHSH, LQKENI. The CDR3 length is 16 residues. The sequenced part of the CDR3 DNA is TGTGCCAGCTCACCGGGACCCCCACAGGGAGCGGAGACG. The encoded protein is CASSPGPPQGAET. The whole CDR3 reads CASSPGPPQGAETQYF.

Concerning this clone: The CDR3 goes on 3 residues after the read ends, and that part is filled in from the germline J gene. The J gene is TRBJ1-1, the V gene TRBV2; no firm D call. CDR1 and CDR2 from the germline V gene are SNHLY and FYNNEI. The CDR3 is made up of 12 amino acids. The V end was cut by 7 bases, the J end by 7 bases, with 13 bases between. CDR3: CASILWSIEAFF. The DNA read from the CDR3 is TGTGCCAGCATCCTATGGTCGATTGAA.

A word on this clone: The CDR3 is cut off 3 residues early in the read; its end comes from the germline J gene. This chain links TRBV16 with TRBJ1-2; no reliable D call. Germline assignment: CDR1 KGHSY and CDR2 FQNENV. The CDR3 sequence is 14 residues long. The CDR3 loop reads CASSPYTQPGGYTF. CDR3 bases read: TGTGCCAGCAGCCCCTATACTCAACCGGGGGGC.

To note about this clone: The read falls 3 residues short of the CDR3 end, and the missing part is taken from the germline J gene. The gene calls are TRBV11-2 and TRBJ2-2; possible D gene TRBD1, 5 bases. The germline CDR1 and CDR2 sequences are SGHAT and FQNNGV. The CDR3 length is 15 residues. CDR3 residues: CASSFSGRVNSPLFF. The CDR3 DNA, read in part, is TGTGCCAGCAGCTTCAGTGGCAGGGTAAATTCACCG.

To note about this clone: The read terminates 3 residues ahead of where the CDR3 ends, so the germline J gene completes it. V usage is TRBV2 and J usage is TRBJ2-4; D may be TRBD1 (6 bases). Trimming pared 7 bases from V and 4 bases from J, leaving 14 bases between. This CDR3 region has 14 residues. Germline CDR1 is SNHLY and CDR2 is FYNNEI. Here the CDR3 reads CASTPGTSKNIQYF. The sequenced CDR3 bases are TGTGCCAGCACCCCCGGGACAAGTAAAAACATT.

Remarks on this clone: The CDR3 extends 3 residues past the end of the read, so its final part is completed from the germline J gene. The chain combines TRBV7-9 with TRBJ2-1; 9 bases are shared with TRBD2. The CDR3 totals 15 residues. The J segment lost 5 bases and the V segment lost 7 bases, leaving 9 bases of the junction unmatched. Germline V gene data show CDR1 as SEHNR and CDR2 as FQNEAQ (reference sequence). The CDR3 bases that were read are TGTGCCAGCATGAGGGGGCGGGGGGGCCACAATGAG. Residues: CASMRGRGGHNE. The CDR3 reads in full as CASMRGRGGHNEQFF.

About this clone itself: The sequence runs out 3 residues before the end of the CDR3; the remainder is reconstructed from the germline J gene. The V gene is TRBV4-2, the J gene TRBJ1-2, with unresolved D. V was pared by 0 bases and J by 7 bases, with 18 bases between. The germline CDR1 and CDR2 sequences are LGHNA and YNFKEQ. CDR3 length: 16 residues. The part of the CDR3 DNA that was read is TGTGCCAGCAGCCAAGAAGGTGATGAGGGTGTTGGTGGC. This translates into CASSQEGDEGVGG. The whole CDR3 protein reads CASSQEGDEGVGGYTF.

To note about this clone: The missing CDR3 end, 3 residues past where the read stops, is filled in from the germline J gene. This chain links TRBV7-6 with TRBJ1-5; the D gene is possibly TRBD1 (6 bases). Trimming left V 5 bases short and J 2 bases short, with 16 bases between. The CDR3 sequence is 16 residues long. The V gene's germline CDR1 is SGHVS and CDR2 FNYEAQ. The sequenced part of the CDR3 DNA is TGTGCCAGCAGCGTAGGAGCGGGGGCGGGCAATCAGCCC. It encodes CASSVGAGAGNQP. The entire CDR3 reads CASSVGAGAGNQPQHF.

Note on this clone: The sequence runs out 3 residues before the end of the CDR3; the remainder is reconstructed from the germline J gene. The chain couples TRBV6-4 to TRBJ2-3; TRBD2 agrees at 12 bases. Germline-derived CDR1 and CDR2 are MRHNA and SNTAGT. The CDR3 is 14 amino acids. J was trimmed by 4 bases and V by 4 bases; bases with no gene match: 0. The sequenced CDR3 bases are TGTGCCAGCAGTGCTAGCGGGGGGGCAGATACG. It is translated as CASSASGGADT. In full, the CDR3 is CASSASGGADTQYF.

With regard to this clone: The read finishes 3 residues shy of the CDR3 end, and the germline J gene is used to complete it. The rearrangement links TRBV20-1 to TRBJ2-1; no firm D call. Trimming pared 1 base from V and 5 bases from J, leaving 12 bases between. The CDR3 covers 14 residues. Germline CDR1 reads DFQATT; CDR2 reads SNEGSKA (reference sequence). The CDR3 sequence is CSARGLVKDNEQFF. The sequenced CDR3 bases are TGCAGTGCTAGAGGCCTAGTGAAGGACAATGAG.

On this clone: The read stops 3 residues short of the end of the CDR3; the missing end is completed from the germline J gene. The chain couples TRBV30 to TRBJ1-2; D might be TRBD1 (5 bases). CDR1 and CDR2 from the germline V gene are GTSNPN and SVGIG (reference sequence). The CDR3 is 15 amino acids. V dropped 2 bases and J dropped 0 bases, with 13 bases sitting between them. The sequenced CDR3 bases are TGTGCCTGGAGTCCACCCGACAGAACTAACTATGGC. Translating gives CAWSPPDRTNYG. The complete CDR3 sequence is CAWSPPDRTNYGYTF. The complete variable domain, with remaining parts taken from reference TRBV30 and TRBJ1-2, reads SQTIHQWPATLVQPVGSPLSLECTVEGTSNPNLYWYRQAAGRGLQLLFYSVGIGQISSEVPQNLSASRPQDRQFILSSKKLLLSDSGFYLCAWSPPDRTNYGYTFGSGTRLTVV.

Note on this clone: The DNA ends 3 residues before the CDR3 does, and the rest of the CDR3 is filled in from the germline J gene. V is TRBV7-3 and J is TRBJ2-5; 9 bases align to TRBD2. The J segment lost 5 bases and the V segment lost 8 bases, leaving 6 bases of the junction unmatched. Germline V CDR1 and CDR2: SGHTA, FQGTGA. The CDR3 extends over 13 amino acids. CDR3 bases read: TGTGCCAGCGGCGGGGGGGCGGGGGAGACC. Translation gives CASGGGAGET. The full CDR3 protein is CASGGGAGETQYF.

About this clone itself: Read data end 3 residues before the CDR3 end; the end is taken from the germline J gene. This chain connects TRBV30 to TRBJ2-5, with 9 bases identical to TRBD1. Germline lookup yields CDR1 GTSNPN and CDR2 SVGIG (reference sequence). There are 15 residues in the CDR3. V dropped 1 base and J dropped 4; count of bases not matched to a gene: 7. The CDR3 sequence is CAWSDGTGRGETQYF. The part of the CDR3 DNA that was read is TGTGCCTGGAGTGATGGGACAGGGCGAGGAGAGACC. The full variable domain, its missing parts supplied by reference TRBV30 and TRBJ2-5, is SQTIHQWPATLVQPVGSPLSLECTVEGTSNPNLYWYRQAAGRGLQLLFYSVGIGQISSEVPQNLSASRPQDRQFILSSKKLLLSDSGFYLCAWSDGTGRGETQYFGPGTRLLVL.

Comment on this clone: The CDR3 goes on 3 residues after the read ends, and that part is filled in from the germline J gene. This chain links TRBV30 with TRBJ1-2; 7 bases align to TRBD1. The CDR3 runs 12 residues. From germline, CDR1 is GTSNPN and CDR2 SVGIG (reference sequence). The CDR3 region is CAWSSGTDTYTF. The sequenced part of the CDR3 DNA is TGTGCCTGGAGTAGCGGGACAGATACC.

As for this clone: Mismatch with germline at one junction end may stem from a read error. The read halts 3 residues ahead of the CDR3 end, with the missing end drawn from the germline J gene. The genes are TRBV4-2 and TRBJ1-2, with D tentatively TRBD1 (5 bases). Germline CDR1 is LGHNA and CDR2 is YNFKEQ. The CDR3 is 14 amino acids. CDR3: CASSHLDRNYGYTF. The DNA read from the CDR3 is TGCGCCAGCAGCCACCTAGACAGAAACTATGGC.

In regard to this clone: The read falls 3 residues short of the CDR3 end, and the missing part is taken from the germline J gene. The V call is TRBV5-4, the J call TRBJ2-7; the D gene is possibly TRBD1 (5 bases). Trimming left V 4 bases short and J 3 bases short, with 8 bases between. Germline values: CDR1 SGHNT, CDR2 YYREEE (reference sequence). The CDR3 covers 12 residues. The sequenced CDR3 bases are TGTGCCAGCAGCATCAGGGACTACGAG. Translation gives CASSIRDYE. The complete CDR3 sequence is CASSIRDYEQYF.

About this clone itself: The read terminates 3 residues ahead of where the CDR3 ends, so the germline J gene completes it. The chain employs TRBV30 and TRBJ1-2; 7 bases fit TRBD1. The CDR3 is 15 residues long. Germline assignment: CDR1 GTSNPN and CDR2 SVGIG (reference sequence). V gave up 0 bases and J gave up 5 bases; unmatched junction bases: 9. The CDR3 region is CAWSVPTGEGYGYTF. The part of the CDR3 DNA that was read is TGTGCCTGGAGTGTTCCCACAGGGGAAGGGTATGGC.